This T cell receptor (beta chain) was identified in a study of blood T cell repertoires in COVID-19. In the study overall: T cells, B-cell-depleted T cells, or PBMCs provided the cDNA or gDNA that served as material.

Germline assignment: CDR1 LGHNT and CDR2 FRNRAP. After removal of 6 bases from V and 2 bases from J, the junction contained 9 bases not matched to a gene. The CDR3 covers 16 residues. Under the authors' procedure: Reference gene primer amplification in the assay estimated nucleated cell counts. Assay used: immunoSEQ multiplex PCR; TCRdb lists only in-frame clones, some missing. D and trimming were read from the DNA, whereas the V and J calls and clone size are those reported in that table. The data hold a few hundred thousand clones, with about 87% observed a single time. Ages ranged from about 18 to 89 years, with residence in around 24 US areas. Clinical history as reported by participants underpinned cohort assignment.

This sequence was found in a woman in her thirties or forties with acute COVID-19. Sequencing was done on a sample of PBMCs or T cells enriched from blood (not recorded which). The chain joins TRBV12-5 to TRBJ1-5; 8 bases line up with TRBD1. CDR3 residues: CASGPRGQVGNQPQHF. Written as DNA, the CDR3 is TGTGCTAGTGGCCCCAGGGGACAGGTAGGCAATCAGCCCCAGCATTTT. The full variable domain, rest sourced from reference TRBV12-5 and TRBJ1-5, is DARVTQTPRHKVTEMGQEVTMRCQPILGHNTVFWYRQTMMQGLELLAYFRNRAPLDDSGMPKDRFSAEMPDATLATLKIQPSEPRDSAVYFCASGPRGQVGNQPQHFGDGTRLSIL.